This T cell receptor beta chain was observed in a study of T cell repertoires in cytomegalovirus infection. Study overall: Newly reported HLA-C-restricted and thoroughly characterized HLA-B-restricted CMV epitopes were employed. Public TCR beta signature analysis indicated the presence of both CMV infection and matching HLA type. Regarding the study as a whole: Frequencies of public TCR beta families were cumulated, and this identified carriers of CMV plus the relevant HLA. It was HLA-C-restricted CMV-specific TCR beta clonotypes that dominated the response ex vivo.

One entry per CDR3 protein, called by TCRdb with MiXCR from the reads. This sample yields around 900,000 distinct CDR3 sequences, of which around a third are seen a single time; about an eighth belongs to the top ten. The CDR3 extends over 13 amino acids. Germline loops: CDR1 MNHEY, CDR2 SMNVEV (reference sequence). With 5 bases removed from V and 5 bases from J, the gap between germline ends came to 12 bases. As regards this clonotype: The antigen remains undetermined.

This TCR was sampled from a human donor in good health (CMV status not recorded). Some clones in this sample may be carry-over from other donors' samples. The starting material was cultured CD8+ T cells from PBMCs, obtained from culture after CMV antigen stimulation. The chain uses TRBV27 and TRBJ1-2; D is ambiguous. The CDR3 sequence: CASSIVGGYGYTF. In DNA form, the CDR3 reads TGTGCCAGCAGTATTGTAGGAGGGTATGGCTACACCTTC.